This entry describes one T cell receptor (beta chain). The antigen is undetermined. This sample is part of a study of cytomegalovirus exposure and HLA in healthy donors. Study results and caveats: Most sequenced TCRs were rare (though some public TCRs occurred in many donors). First-cohort TCR clusters were later found to tend to co-occur in the 130 or so validation repertoires. Reportedly, cytomegalovirus status was diagnosed with high sensitivity and specificity.

The CDR3 runs to 15 residues. Per germline, CDR1 MNHEY and CDR2 SMNVEV (reference sequence). V lost 6 bases and J lost 3; bases outside the gene matches: 8. Among the roughly 120 subjects of the validation cohort, separate from the approximately 660-subject first cohort, were the donors. The assay was immunoSEQ multiplex PCR, and TCRdb's table has in-frame clones only and misses some. The table has about 65,000 clones, approximately 90% seen once; the top ten hold 1.3%. The receptor's source is a woman younger than 35 in good health and CMV-seronegative. Sequencing was done on a sample of PBMCs. The V gene is TRBV27, the J gene TRBJ1-2; TRBD1 matches 9 bases. CDR3 in amino acids: CASRPQGAAYYGYTF. CDR3 coding DNA: TGTGCCAGCAGACCACAGGGGGCCGCGTACTATGGCTACACCTTC.